A selection of T cell receptor beta chains follows, all from one sample in a study of blood T cell repertoires in COVID-19. Assay used: immunoSEQ multiplex PCR; TCRdb lists only in-frame clones, some missing. The top ten clones hold about 10% of a sample with 200,000 to 250,000 clones, 70% to 90% of them seen once. The sequenced material came from PBMCs or T cells enriched from blood (not recorded which). The receptors shown here come from a man aged 25 to 40 who had recovered from COVID-19. Both conserved end residues are part of each CDR3. The D gene is left open where the match is weak. Where a row states a size, it is once, few, many or the class of an expanded clone; other rows omit it.

J gene | D gene | clone size | V gene | CDR3 DNA | CDR3 protein
TRBJ2-1 | NA | NA | TRBV5-1 | TGCGCCAGCAGCTTGGTCGGGGTTGAGCAGTTCTTC | CASSLVGVEQFF
TRBJ1-2 | NA | NA | TRBV9 | TGTGCCAGCAGCCCCGCGGGGTCCTATGGCTACACCTTC | CASSPAGSYGYTF
TRBJ1-2 | TRBD1 | NA | TRBV13 | TGTGCCAGCAGCTTGACAGGGACCTATGGCTACACCTTC | CASSLTGTYGYTF
TRBJ1-3 | TRBD1 | NA | TRBV19 | TGTGCCAGTAGTTTGGGGACAGGCTTCTCTGGAAACACCATATATTTT | CASSLGTGFSGNTIYF
TRBJ2-7 | TRBD1 | NA | TRBV11-2 | TGTGCCAGCAGCCAAGGACAGGGGGCAGGGGAGCAGTACTTC | CASSQGQGAGEQYF
TRBJ2-7 | NA | few | TRBV11-3 | TGTGCCAGCAGCCCAAGGACAGGAGGGGAGCAGTACTTC | CASSPRTGGEQYF
TRBJ2-3 | NA | NA | TRBV24-1 | TGTGCCACCAGTTCGGACACTACCCTGGAGTCTACGCAGTATTTT | CATSSDTTLESTQYF
TRBJ1-2 | NA | NA | TRBV6-1 | TGTGCCAGCAGTGAAGGGTGGGAGGGACGCACAGCTAGGAGCTACACCTTC | CASSEGWEGRTARSYTF
TRBJ2-1 | TRBD2 | NA | TRBV28 | TGTGCCAGCAGTCCCGGGACTAGCGGGAGGCTTAATGAGCAGTTCTTC | CASSPGTSGRLNEQFF
TRBJ2-1 | NA | NA | TRBV4-3 | TGCGCCAGCAGCCAAACTCCGAGCTCCTACAATGAGCAGTTCTTC | CASSQTPSSYNEQFF
TRBJ1-2 | NA | NA | TRBV11-2 | TGTGCCAGCAGCTTAGTCTTTTCCTATGGCTACACCTTC | CASSLVFSYGYTF
TRBJ2-1 | NA | NA | TRBV19 | TGTGCCAGTAGACCCTCGACTGGTGGCTCCTACAATGAGCAGTTCTTC | CASRPSTGGSYNEQFF
TRBJ2-7 | NA | few | TRBV5-4 | TGTGCCAGCAGCCTAACCCCCTACGAGCAGTACTTC | CASSLTPYEQYF
TRBJ2-3 | TRBD2 | NA | TRBV15 | TGTGCCACCAGTCGTAATAGCGGGAGGGGCACAGATACGCAGTATTTT | CATSRNSGRGTDTQYF
TRBJ1-6 | NA | NA | TRBV7-9 | TGTGCCAGCAGCTCGGTACTGGGCGGGGATTCACCCCTCCACTTT | CASSSVLGGDSPLHF
TRBJ2-3 | TRBD2 | few | TRBV18 | TGTGCCAGCTCACGTGGACTAGCGGGCGTCACAGATACGCAGTATTTT | CASSRGLAGVTDTQYF
TRBJ1-2 | NA | NA | TRBV5-6 | TGTGCCAGCAGCCTGTGGGGCCGTTATAACCACTATGGCTACACCTTC | CASSLWGRYNHYGYTF
TRBJ1-4 | NA | once | TRBV7-9 | TGTGCCAGCAGCTTGTTGGGGGGGAATGAAAAACTGTTTTTT | CASSLLGGNEKLFF
TRBJ2-3 | NA | NA | TRBV18 | TGTGCCAGCTCACCTTCACAGGGTACGGCAGATACGCAGTATTTT | CASSPSQGTADTQYF
TRBJ2-7 | TRBD1 | NA | TRBV28 | TGTGCCAGCAGTTTCCAGGGGGCGGCCTACGAGCAGTACTTC | CASSFQGAAYEQYF
TRBJ1-1 | NA | NA | TRBV7-2 | TGTGCCAGCAGCGCCACATGGAACACTGAAGCTTTCTTT | CASSATWNTEAFF
TRBJ1-2 | NA | NA | TRBV7-2 | TGTGCCAGCAGCGGGCAAAGCAGGGTACCCTATGGCTACACCTTC | CASSGQSRVPYGYTF
TRBJ1-3 | NA | NA | TRBV6-6 | TGTGCCAGCACCTCCACTCGTAACACCATATATTTT | CASTSTRNTIYF
TRBJ2-7 | NA | NA | TRBV30 | TGTGCCTGCGGCAAACTATTTTACGAGCAGTACTTC | CACGKLFYEQYF
TRBJ2-2 | NA | NA | TRBV9 | TGTGCCAGCAGCGATCTTCCGGGGGGCAGGGTGACCGGGGAGCTGTTTTTT | CASSDLPGGRVTGELFF
TRBJ2-1 | TRBD2 | NA | TRBV4-3 | TGCGCCAGCAGCCAAAGCGGGGGGTTCTACAATGAGCAGTTCTTC | CASSQSGGFYNEQFF
TRBJ2-7 | NA | NA | TRBV28 | TGTGCCAGCAGTGGCTGGGCCGGGGGTCACGAGCAGTACTTC | CASSGWAGGHEQYF
TRBJ2-3 | TRBD2 | NA | TRBV10-3 | TGTGCCATCAGGCCTAGCGGGAGTGGAACAGATACGCAGTATTTT | CAIRPSGSGTDTQYF
TRBJ2-5 | TRBD2 | NA | TRBV3-1/TRBV3-2 | TGTGCCAGCAGCCAACGAACTAGCGGGTTATGGACCCAGTACTTC | CASSQRTSGLWTQYF
TRBJ1-2 | NA | NA | TRBV7-9 | TGTGCCAGCAGCTTATCCTTGGGGGCCGTAATCTATGGCTACACCTTC | CASSLSLGAVIYGYTF
TRBJ2-1 | NA | NA | TRBV11-3 | TGTGCCAGCAGCTTAGGGAGGGGCCCATATGCCGGGGGAAATGAGCAGTTCTTC | CASSLGRGPYAGGNEQFF
TRBJ2-5 | TRBD2 | many | TRBV6-5 | TGTGCCAGCGCGAAGAGCGGGGACGAAGAGACCCAGTACTTC | CASAKSGDEETQYF
TRBJ2-1 | TRBD2 | NA | TRBV5-1 | TGCGCCAGCAGCTTTCCGGGACTAGCGGGATACAATGAGCAGTTCTTC | CASSFPGLAGYNEQFF
TRBJ2-2 | TRBD1 | once | TRBV7-3 | TGTGCCAGCAGCCCGGGACAGGGGTCAACCGGGGAGCTGTTTTTT | CASSPGQGSTGELFF
TRBJ2-2 | TRBD1 | NA | TRBV25-1 | TGTGCCAGCAGGCCCGACAGGGGGTCTTGGACCGGGGAGCTGTTTTTT | CASRPDRGSWTGELFF
TRBJ2-1 | NA | NA | TRBV5-8 | TGTGCCAGCAGCTTCTCTCGCGGGCGGAATGAGCAGTTCTTC | CASSFSRGRNEQFF
TRBJ2-7 | TRBD2 | NA | TRBV6-5 | TGTGCCAGCAGACTTTCTAGCGGGGGTTCCTACGAGCAGTACTTC | CASRLSSGGSYEQYF
TRBJ1-2 | NA | NA | TRBV4-2 | TGTGCCAGCAGAGATCCGGGATGGGACACCGACTATGGCTACACCTTC | CASRDPGWDTDYGYTF
TRBJ1-1 | NA | NA | TRBV10-2 | TGCGCCAGCAGTGACATGGGGGAGAGGGGGGGGAGCACTGAAGCTTTCTTT | CASSDMGERGGSTEAFF
TRBJ1-5 | NA | NA | TRBV2 | TGTGCCAGCAGTCCCCCCGGGGGGCAGGCTCAGCCCCAGCATTTT | CASSPPGGQAQPQHF
TRBJ1-6 | NA | NA | TRBV6-5 | TGTGCCAGCGGGGCCTACTATAATTCACCCCTCCACTTT | CASGAYYNSPLHF
TRBJ1-2 | NA | once | TRBV4-3 | TGCGCCAGCAGCTCTACAGGGTTGGGGGGCTACACCTTC | CASSSTGLGGYTF
TRBJ1-6 | NA | NA | TRBV7-9 | TGTGCCAGCAGCCTACTCCGGGTGAATTCACCCCTCCACTTT | CASSLLRVNSPLHF
TRBJ1-5 | NA | NA | TRBV2 | TGTGCCAGCACCTTTACCGGGTGGCAGCCCCAGCATTTT | CASTFTGWQPQHF
TRBJ2-7 | NA | NA | TRBV3-1/TRBV3-2 | TGTGCCAGCAGCCAAGGGGAAGGAGCGGAGTCCTACGAGCAGTACTTC | CASSQGEGAESYEQYF
TRBJ2-2 | TRBD2 | NA | TRBV19 | TGTGCCAGTAGTATCAGGCTAGCGGGGGGGATGAACACCGGGGAGCTGTTTTTT | CASSIRLAGGMNTGELFF
TRBJ1-6 | TRBD1 | NA | TRBV2 | TGTGCCAGCAGGAGCCGAAGGACAGGGGAATGGTCACCCCTCCACTTT | CASRSRRTGEWSPLHF
TRBJ1-2 | TRBD1 | NA | TRBV27 | TGTGCCAGCAGTTTGGGACAGGGGGCGAACTATGGCTACACCTTC | CASSLGQGANYGYTF